This T cell receptor (beta chain) was obtained from a study of blood T cell repertoires in COVID-19. About the research overall: Both acute and convalescent COVID-19 samples were obtained from the United States, Italy and Spain. Sources were T cells, B-cell-depleted T cells, or PBMCs; the material itself was cDNA or gDNA.

The protocol was immunoSEQ multiplex PCR, while the TCRdb copy is restricted to in-frame clones and leaves out a portion. The table has some 150,000 clones, around 84% seen once; the top ten hold roughly two fifths. The germline V and J ends were trimmed by 6 bases and 7 bases, with 13 bases remaining between them. This CDR3 comprises 13 residues. What was sequenced was peripheral blood. This chain joins TRBV12-3 or TRBV12-4 and TRBJ2-4, with TRBD2 as a possible D gene (5 bases). The receptor was derived from a human donor in a cohort sampled during active COVID-19. CDR3 region: CASRKSEENIQYF. The CDR3 region has the DNA TGTGCCAGCAGAAAATCGGAGGAGAACATTCAGTACTTC.